The 13 T cell receptor beta chains reported below all come from one sample, sequenced in a study of pediatric ulcerative colitis (dated by TCRdb to 2018 to 2020). The library was made by the immunoSEQ multiplex PCR assay. TCRdb re-hosts the immuneACCESS table, in-frame sequences only. Its copies lack some clones; in the studies checked, an unresolved V gene accounts for under half of them, and the cause for the rest is not known. The sample includes more than 10,000 clones, with around 77% observed a single time. Roughly 4.7% of the sample is taken by the ten largest. During colonoscopy, one to two pinch biopsies were obtained from the rectum for research purposes. The sequenced sample was gut tissue. These receptors were taken from a boy between 10 and 17 years old who was a control in a study of pediatric ulcerative colitis.

This clone turned up a few times. The chain couples TRBV7-9 to TRBJ1-2; D gene ambiguous. V lost 5 bases and J lost 0, with 10 bases in between. The CDR3 covers 14 residues. Germline CDR1 reads SEHNR; CDR2 reads FQNEAQ (reference sequence). This chain's CDR3 is CASSPERANYGYTF. CDR3 bases: TGTGCCAGCAGCCCTGAGAGGGCTAACTATGGCTACACCTTC.

The V and J genes are TRBV29-1 and TRBJ1-2; 7 bases are shared with TRBD1. This CDR3 is built from 13 residues. Germline CDR1 is SQVTM and CDR2 is ANQGSEA. J gave up 4 bases and V 6 bases, and 8 bases lay outside the gene matches. DNA for the CDR3: TGCAGCGTCCCCAGGACAGGTATCTATGGCTACACCTTC. Its protein is CSVPRTGIYGYTF.

The chain carries TRBV4-1 and TRBJ2-7; D unclear. Germline CDR1 and CDR2: MGHRA and YSYEKL. The CDR3 runs 11 residues. The V end lost 0 bases, the J end lost 5 bases, and 2 bases lay between the germline ends. The CDR3 bases are TGCGCCAGCAGCCAAGAACACGAGCAGTACTTC. Translated, it gives CASSQEHEQYF.

The chain combines TRBV6-5 with TRBJ1-1, with unresolved D. CDR3 length equals 13 residues. Trimming shortened V by 5 bases and J by 4 bases, and 11 bases separated the two germline ends. In germline, CDR1 is MNHEY, CDR2 SVGAGI. CDR3 sequence: CASSDDTGTEAFF. CDR3 DNA sequence: TGTGCCAGCAGTGACGACACTGGCACTGAAGCTTTCTTT.

The CDR3 DNA is TGTGCCAGCAGTGGGTCGATGGCGGGCGCCTACGAGCAGTACTTC. Protein sequence: CASSGSMAGAYEQYF. The genes are TRBV2 and TRBJ2-7; D is perhaps TRBD2 (5 bases). CDR3 length: 15 amino acids. The V end was cut by 4 bases, the J end by 2 bases, with 15 bases between. CDR1 and CDR2 from the germline V gene are SNHLY and FYNNEI.

The rearrangement uses TRBV29-1 and TRBJ2-1; the D is unclear. Trimming left V 6 bases short and J 6 bases short, with 9 bases between. This CDR3 is built from 11 residues. The germline V gene has CDR1 SQVTM and CDR2 ANQGSEA. DNA for the CDR3: TGCAGCGTCGTCCACATCAATGAGCAGTTCTTC. Protein sequence: CSVVHINEQFF.

The chain employs TRBV27 and TRBJ2-1, with 9 bases lining up with TRBD2. This CDR3 spans 17 amino acids. Germline V gene data show CDR1 as MNHEY and CDR2 as SMNVEV (reference sequence). J lost 7 bases, V lost 8 bases, and 18 bases had no gene match. For the CDR3, the DNA is TGTGCCAGCCACCTGGGCACCGGGACTAGCTTTAAGAATGAGCAGTTCTTC. This encodes CASHLGTGTSFKNEQFF.

The chain employs TRBV11-2 and TRBJ2-5; no clear D gene. Trimming removed 3 bases from V and 5 bases from J, with 13 bases in between. The CDR3 loop spans 14 amino acids. CDR1 is SGHAT and CDR2 is FQNNGV in the germline V gene. CDR3: CASSLNPGGETQYF. CDR3 nucleotide sequence: TGTGCCAGCAGCTTGAATCCGGGTGGCGAGACCCAGTACTTC.

To note about this clone: The identical CDR3 is also encoded by other nucleotide sequences in the sample. The chain links TRBV30 to TRBJ1-5; the D is unclear. In germline, CDR1 is GTSNPN, CDR2 SVGIG (reference sequence). V shed 0 bases and J shed 4 bases, with 7 bases lying between them. The CDR3 runs 13 residues. The CDR3 DNA reads as TGTGCCTGGAGTGTAAAGGGAAATCAGCCCCAGCATTTT. Encoded protein: CAWSVKGNQPQHF. The whole variable domain, remainder taken from reference TRBV30 and TRBJ1-5, is SQTIHQWPATLVQPVGSPLSLECTVEGTSNPNLYWYRQAAGRGLQLLFYSVGIGQISSEVPQNLSASRPQDRQFILSSKKLLLSDSGFYLCAWSVKGNQPQHFGDGTRLSIL.

The chain has TRBV5-1 and TRBJ2-7; D may be TRBD1 (5 bases). V was clipped by 6 bases and J by 6 bases, with 13 bases between them. Germline V gene lookup returns CDR1 SGHRS and CDR2 YFSETQ. This CDR3 region has 12 residues. The CDR3 region has the DNA TGCGCCAGCAAATCCCAGGGTTTCGAGCAGTACTTC. Translation: CASKSQGFEQYF.

This clone turned up a few times. This chain links TRBV19 with TRBJ1-4; tentative D call: TRBD1 (6 bases). The CDR3 totals 13 residues. Trimming pared 6 bases from V and 4 bases from J, leaving 9 bases between. Germline CDR1 is LNHDA and CDR2 is SQIVND (reference sequence). The CDR3 nucleotides are TGTGCCAGTAGAGGACAGATTAATGAAAAACTGTTTTTT. Its translation: CASRGQINEKLFF.

The chain recombines TRBV7-8 with TRBJ2-1; D unresolved. The V gene lost 1 base and the J gene lost 12 bases, with 13 bases spanning the gap. CDR3 length: 13 residues. Germline V lookup: CDR1 SGHVS, CDR2 FQNEAQ. CDR3 protein: CASSLGPLGWQFF. In nucleotides, the CDR3 is TGTGCCAGCAGCTTAGGCCCTCTAGGGTGGCAGTTCTTC.

V and J are TRBV5-1 and TRBJ2-1, with 10 bases that match TRBD2. The CDR3 consists of 16 residues. The trim removed 0 bases at V and 2 bases at J, leaving 2 bases unmatched. Germline V CDR1 and CDR2: SGHRS, YFSETQ. CDR3 sequence: CASSLELAGPYNEQFF. As DNA, the CDR3 is TGCGCCAGCAGCTTGGAACTAGCGGGACCCTACAATGAGCAGTTCTTC.